These T cell receptor beta chains were read from a single sample in a study of radiotherapy plus CTLA-4 blockade in lung cancer. Clones were read by immunoSEQ multiplex PCR, and TCRdb kept only the in-frame ones, dropping some. The sample contains some 100,000 clones, about 83% of which appear only once. This specimen consisted of peripheral blood, obtained from a patient treated with radiotherapy plus ipilimumab. The receptors shown here come from a human donor with non-small cell lung cancer that progressed on radiotherapy plus ipilimumab. CDR3s include the opening cysteine and the closing phenylalanine or tryptophan. The D gene is left open where the match is weak. Expanded clones are given a class, and other clones once, few, many or no size at all.

v_gene	j_gene	len	abundance	d_gene	CDR3nt	CDR3aa
TRBV4-3	TRBJ2-1	14	NA	NA	TGCGCCAGCAGCCAAGATATAGCTAAGAATGAGCAGTTCTTC	CASSQDIAKNEQFF
TRBV18	TRBJ2-2	13	NA	NA	TGTGCCAGCTCACCACAGCGTGGCGGGGAGCTGTTTTTT	CASSPQRGGELFF
TRBV6-6	TRBJ2-7	15	NA	TRBD2	TGTGCCAGCAGTTACTCGCTCTTAGCGGGAGAAGGGCAGTACTTC	CASSYSLLAGEGQYF
TRBV4-3	TRBJ2-1	17	NA	NA	TGCGCCAGCAGCCAAGATAGGCCCCCTACCGGTTACAATGAGCAGTTCTTC	CASSQDRPPTGYNEQFF
TRBV12-5	TRBJ1-1	16	NA	NA	TGTGCTAGTGCCCGGGGATCCAAACCAATGAACACTGAAGCTTTCTTT	CASARGSKPMNTEAFF
TRBV6-5	TRBJ1-1	14	NA	NA	TGTGCCAGCACCCCCAGAGGGGGGGGCACTGAAGCTTTCTTT	CASTPRGGGTEAFF
TRBV30	TRBJ2-7	15	NA	TRBD1	TGTGCCTGGAGTGTACGGGGGACAGGATCCTACGAGCAGTACTTC	CAWSVRGTGSYEQYF
TRBV5-5	TRBJ2-2	15	NA	NA	TGTGCCAGCAGCTTTTCCACGACTAGGGCCGGGGAGCTGTTTTTT	CASSFSTTRAGELFF
TRBV30	TRBJ2-1	14	NA	NA	TGTGCCTGGAGTGTCACCGGGAGCGGCAATGAGCAGTTCTTC	CAWSVTGSGNEQFF
TRBV29-1	TRBJ1-2	16	NA	TRBD1	TGCAGCGTTGTCCCGGGACAGGGACCCTCCTTCTATGGCTACACCTTC	CSVVPGQGPSFYGYTF
TRBV11-2	TRBJ2-7	14	once	TRBD1	TGTGCCAGCAGCTTAGGACAGGGGGGGTACGAGCAGTACTTC	CASSLGQGGYEQYF
TRBV7-8	TRBJ1-5	16	NA	NA	TGTGCCAGCAGCTTATCATTCCTCGGGCCGGTTCAGCCCCAGCATTTT	CASSLSFLGPVQPQHF
TRBV5-4	TRBJ1-6	15	NA	NA	TGTGCCAGCAGCTCGAGGGCGGATTATAATTCACCCCTCCACTTT	CASSSRADYNSPLHF
TRBV7-2	TRBJ1-4	16	NA	TRBD1	TGTGCCAGCAGCCCTGGGACAGTCTCGAGCTTGCGAAAACTGTTTTTT	CASSPGTVSSLRKLFF
TRBV30	TRBJ2-7	12	NA	NA	TGTGCCTGGAGATACGACAGCTACGAGCAGTACTTC	CAWRYDSYEQYF
TRBV5-4	TRBJ1-1	11	NA	NA	TGTGCCAGCAGCTCGTTCGGCGAAGCTTTCTTT	CASSSFGEAFF
TRBV19	TRBJ1-1	13	NA	NA	TGTGCCAGTCGCCCAAGACTGGCCACTGAAGCTTTCTTT	CASRPRLATEAFF
TRBV10-2	TRBJ1-4	14	NA	NA	TGCGCCAGCAGTGGTGTGGGGGCGAAGTCAAACCTGTTTTTT	CASSGVGAKSNLFF
TRBV25-1	TRBJ2-5	18	NA	TRBD2	TGTGCCAGCAGTGAATGGTGGACTAGCGGGAGACCACAAGAGACCCAGTACTTC	CASSEWWTSGRPQETQYF
TRBV5-8	TRBJ1-2	16	NA	NA	TGTGCCAGCAGCCTGGTGTCGGCAGGACTTAACTATGGCTACACCTTC	CASSLVSAGLNYGYTF
TRBV5-1	TRBJ2-1	14	NA	NA	TGCGCCAGCAGCTTTCTGGACGAATACAATGAGCAGTTCTTC	CASSFLDEYNEQFF
TRBV30	TRBJ2-1	14	NA	TRBD2	TGTGCCTGGAGTGTCGGGAGGGCCAGGAATGAGCAGTTCTTC	CAWSVGRARNEQFF
TRBV19	TRBJ1-1	15	few	TRBD1	TGTGCCAGTAGTCCCATGACAGGGGGTGGCACTGAAGCTTTCTTT	CASSPMTGGGTEAFF
TRBV11-2	TRBJ2-7	15	NA	TRBD1	TGTGCCAGCAGCACCCTCGACAGGGAACCCTACGAGCAGTACTTC	CASSTLDREPYEQYF
TRBV9	TRBJ1-4	15	few	TRBD1	TGTGCCAGCAGCGCGGAGACAGGGGGTAATGAAAAACTGTTTTTT	CASSAETGGNEKLFF
TRBV5-5	TRBJ1-5	16	NA	NA	TGTGCCAGCAGCTTGGCCGCGGGTCCTATCAATCAGCCCCAGCATTTT	CASSLAAGPINQPQHF
TRBV6-1	TRBJ2-7	12	NA	NA	TGTGCCAGCAGTGTATTAGAGGGCGAGCAGTACTTC	CASSVLEGEQYF
TRBV9	TRBJ2-1	15	few	NA	TGTGCCAGCAGCGTAGACTCCTGGTCCTACAATGAGCAGTTCTTC	CASSVDSWSYNEQFF
TRBV9	TRBJ1-6	19	NA	TRBD1	TGTGCCAGCAGCTCCACCGGGACAGGTTATTTCTCCTATAATTCACCCCTCCACTTT	CASSSTGTGYFSYNSPLHF
TRBV29-1	TRBJ1-2	15	NA	NA	TGCAGCGTTGCGGGGGACACCAAGGCAAACTATGGCTACACCTTC	CSVAGDTKANYGYTF
TRBV6-5	TRBJ2-7	15	NA	NA	TGTGCCAGCAGTTACTCCTTAACCAGGGTCTACGAGCAGTACTTC	CASSYSLTRVYEQYF
TRBV7-9	TRBJ1-2	12	NA	NA	TGTGCCAGCAGCGAAATGGGGTATGGCTACACCTTC	CASSEMGYGYTF
TRBV7-6	TRBJ1-2	13	NA	NA	TGTGCCAGCAGCTTAGCGGGCCAGGGGGGCTACACCTTC	CASSLAGQGGYTF
TRBV7-2	TRBJ2-7	13	NA	NA	TGTGCCAGCAGCTGGGAGAGGGGCTACGAGCAGTACTTC	CASSWERGYEQYF
TRBV19	TRBJ2-2	17	NA	TRBD2	TGTGCCAGTAGTCCTCGACTAGCGGGCCCAAACACCGGGGAGCTGTTTTTT	CASSPRLAGPNTGELFF
TRBV6-5	TRBJ2-3	15	NA	NA	TGTGCCAGCAGTTACTCCGAGCCTAGCACAGATACGCAGTATTTT	CASSYSEPSTDTQYF
TRBV28	TRBJ1-4	14	NA	TRBD1	TGTGCCAGCAGTTGGACAGGGGAGGAGGAAAAACTGTTTTTT	CASSWTGEEEKLFF
TRBV30	TRBJ2-2	17	few	TRBD2	TGTGCCTGGAGTGGACCGACTAGCGGGGGGGCTGCCGGGGAGCTGTTTTTT	CAWSGPTSGGAAGELFF
TRBV19	TRBJ1-5	16	NA	TRBD1	TGTGCCAGTAGCGTCCCGGGACAGGCTAGCAATCAGCCCCAGCATTTT	CASSVPGQASNQPQHF
TRBV5-5	TRBJ2-7	16	NA	TRBD1	TGTGCCAGCAGCTTGAGGGGGACAGGGAGCACCTACGAGCAGTACTTC	CASSLRGTGSTYEQYF
TRBV6-5	TRBJ1-4	13	NA	TRBD1	TGTGCCAGCAGACCCAGGGGGTACGAAAAACTGTTTTTT	CASRPRGYEKLFF
TRBV28	TRBJ1-2	18	NA	TRBD1	TGTGCCAGCAGTTCCATCTCGAATAACAGGGGGCAAAACTATGGCTACACCTTC	CASSSISNNRGQNYGYTF
TRBV20-1	TRBJ2-3	11	NA	NA	TGCAGTGCGGCTCGGACAGATACGCAGTATTTT	CSAARTDTQYF
TRBV19	TRBJ2-7	14	few	TRBD1	TGTGCCAGTAGCCGGACAGGGAACTCCTACGAGCAGTACTTC	CASSRTGNSYEQYF
TRBV10-3	TRBJ2-7	12	NA	NA	TGTGCCATCTCCCAGACGTACTACGAGCAGTACTTC	CAISQTYYEQYF
TRBV19	TRBJ1-2	16	few	TRBD1	TGTGCCAGTAGTATAGTTCCGGGACAGGCTAACTATGGCTACACCTTC	CASSIVPGQANYGYTF
TRBV30	TRBJ1-3	14	NA	NA	TGTGCCTGGAGTGTACAAGGGGGAGGAAACACCATATATTTT	CAWSVQGGGNTIYF
TRBV2	TRBJ1-5	13	NA	NA	TGTGCCAGCAGTGACGGACAGCCCTCAGCCCAGCATTTT	CASSDGQPSAQHF
TRBV19	TRBJ2-5	14	NA	NA	TGTGCCAGTAGTATTGGCAGGGCTCAAGAGACCCAGTACTTC	CASSIGRAQETQYF
TRBV6-1	TRBJ2-7	16	NA	TRBD1	TGTGCCAGCAGTGTGGGGACAGGGACCCTAAACTACGAGCAGTACTTC	CASSVGTGTLNYEQYF
TRBV14	TRBJ2-5	15	once	NA	TGTGCCAGCAGCCAAGGTCCGGGGGCCGAGGAGACCCAGTACTTC	CASSQGPGAEETQYF
TRBV9	TRBJ2-3	17	NA	TRBD1	TGTGCCAGCAGCGGCCCTTATTTGGGACAGATCACAGATACGCAGTATTTT	CASSGPYLGQITDTQYF
TRBV30	TRBJ1-2	13	NA	TRBD1	TGTGCCTGGAGACCCGGGACAGGGAATGGCTACACCTTC	CAWRPGTGNGYTF